Detailed here is one T cell receptor beta chain. Its antigen is still unknown. CDR1 and CDR2 from the germline V gene are SQVTM and ANQGSEA. The CDR3 extends over 13 amino acids. V was cut by 4 bases and J by 1 base, with 10 bases left in between. PCR employed 60 Vbeta and 13 Jbeta primers. The assay was immunoSEQ multiplex PCR, and TCRdb's table has in-frame clones only and misses some. This table has 120,000 to 150,000 clones, roughly 80% appearing once. This entry is derived from a study of cytomegalovirus exposure and HLA in healthy donors. General study findings and limits: Several of the most significant clusters appeared, in a later analysis, to be linked to common viral pathogens. Most likely, a cluster of highly shared sequence variants arose as a sequencing artifact.

The source material was PBMCs. The chain couples TRBV29-1 to TRBJ1-1; the D gene is possibly TRBD1 (5 bases). This clonotype originated in a female donor in good health and CMV-seronegative. CDR3 amino acids: CSVASTANTEAFF. For the CDR3, the DNA is TGCAGCGTTGCTTCGACAGCGAACACTGAAGCTTTCTTT.